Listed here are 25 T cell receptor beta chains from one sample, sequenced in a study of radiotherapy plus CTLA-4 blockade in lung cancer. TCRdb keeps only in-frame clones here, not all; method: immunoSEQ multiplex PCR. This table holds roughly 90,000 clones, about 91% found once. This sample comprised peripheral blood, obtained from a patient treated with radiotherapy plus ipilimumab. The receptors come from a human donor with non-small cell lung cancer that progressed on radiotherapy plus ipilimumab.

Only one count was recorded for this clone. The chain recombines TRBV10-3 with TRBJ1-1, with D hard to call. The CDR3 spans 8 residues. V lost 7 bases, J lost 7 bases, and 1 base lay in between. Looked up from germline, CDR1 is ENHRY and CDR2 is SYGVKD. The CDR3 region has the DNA TGTGCCATCAATGAAGCTTTCTTT. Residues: CAINEAFF.

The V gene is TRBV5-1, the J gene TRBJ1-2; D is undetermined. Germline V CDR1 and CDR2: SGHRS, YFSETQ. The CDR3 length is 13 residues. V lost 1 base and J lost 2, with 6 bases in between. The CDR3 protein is CASSLTENYGYTF. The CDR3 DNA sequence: TGCGCCAGCAGCTTGACAGAAAACTATGGCTACACCTTC.

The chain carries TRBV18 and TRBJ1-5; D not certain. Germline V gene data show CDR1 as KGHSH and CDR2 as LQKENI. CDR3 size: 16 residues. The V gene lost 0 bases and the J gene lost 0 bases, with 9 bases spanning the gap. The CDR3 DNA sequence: TGTGCCAGCTCACCACCGGGGTCCACTAGCAATCAGCCCCAGCATTTT. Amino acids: CASSPPGSTSNQPQHF.

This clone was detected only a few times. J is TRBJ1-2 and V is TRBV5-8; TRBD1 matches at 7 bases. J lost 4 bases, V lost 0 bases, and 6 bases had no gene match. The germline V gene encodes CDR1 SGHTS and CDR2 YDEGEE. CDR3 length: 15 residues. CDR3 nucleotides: TGTGCCAGCAGCTTGGTTGGACAGGCTGCCTATGGCTACACCTTC. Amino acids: CASSLVGQAAYGYTF. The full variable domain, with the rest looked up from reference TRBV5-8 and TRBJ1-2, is EAGVTQSPTHLIKTRGQQATLRCSPISGHTSVYWYQQALGLGLQFLLWYDEGEERNRGNFPPRFSGRQFPNYSSELNVNALELEDSALYLCASSLVGQAAYGYTFGSGTRLTVV.

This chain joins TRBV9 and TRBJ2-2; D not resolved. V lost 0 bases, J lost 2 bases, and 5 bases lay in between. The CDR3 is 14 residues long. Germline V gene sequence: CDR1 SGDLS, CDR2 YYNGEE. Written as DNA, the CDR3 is TGTGCCAGCAGCGTAGCAGGTAACACCGGGGAGCTGTTTTTT. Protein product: CASSVAGNTGELFF.

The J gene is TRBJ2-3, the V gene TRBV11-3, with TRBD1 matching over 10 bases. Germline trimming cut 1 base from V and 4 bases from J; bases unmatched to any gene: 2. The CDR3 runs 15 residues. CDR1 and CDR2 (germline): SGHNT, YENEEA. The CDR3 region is CASSLVGQGADTQYF. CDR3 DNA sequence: TGTGCCAGCAGCTTAGTCGGACAGGGGGCAGATACGCAGTATTTT.

This CDR3 is CASSGDRLNTEAFF. CDR3 sequence (DNA): TGTGCCAGCAGCGGGGACAGATTGAACACTGAAGCTTTCTTT. The gene calls are TRBV6-5 and TRBJ1-1; the match to TRBD1 covers 7 bases. In germline, CDR1 is MNHEY, CDR2 SVGAGI. The length of the CDR3 is 14 residues. With 6 bases clipped from V and 0 bases from J, the junction kept 4 bases outside the gene matches.

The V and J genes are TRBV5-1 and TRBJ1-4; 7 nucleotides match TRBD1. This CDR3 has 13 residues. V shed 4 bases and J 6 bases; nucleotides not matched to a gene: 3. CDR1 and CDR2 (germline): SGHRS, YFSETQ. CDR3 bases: TGCGCCAGCAGCGCTACAGGGGATGAAAAACTGTTTTTT. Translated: CASSATGDEKLFF.

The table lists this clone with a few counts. In DNA, the CDR3 is TGTGCCAGCAGCAACAGAAACTACGAGCAGTACTTC. Amino acid sequence: CASSNRNYEQYF. The genes are TRBV21-1 and TRBJ2-7; the D segment call TRBD1 is taken from the table without a DNA check. TRBV21-1 is shown as a pseudogene. The CDR3 runs to 12 residues.

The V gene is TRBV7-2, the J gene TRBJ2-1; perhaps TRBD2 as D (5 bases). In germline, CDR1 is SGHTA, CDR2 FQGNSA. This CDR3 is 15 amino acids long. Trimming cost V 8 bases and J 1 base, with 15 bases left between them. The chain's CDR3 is CASEGISASYNEQFF. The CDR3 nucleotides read TGTGCCAGCGAGGGAATTAGCGCTTCCTACAATGAGCAGTTCTTC.

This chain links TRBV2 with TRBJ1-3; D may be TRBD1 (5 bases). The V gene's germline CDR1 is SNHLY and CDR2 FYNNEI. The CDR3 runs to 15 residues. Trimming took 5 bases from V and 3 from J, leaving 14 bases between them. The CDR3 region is CASSTDRRIGNTIYF. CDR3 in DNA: TGTGCCAGCAGTACTGACAGACGGATTGGAAACACCATATATTTT.

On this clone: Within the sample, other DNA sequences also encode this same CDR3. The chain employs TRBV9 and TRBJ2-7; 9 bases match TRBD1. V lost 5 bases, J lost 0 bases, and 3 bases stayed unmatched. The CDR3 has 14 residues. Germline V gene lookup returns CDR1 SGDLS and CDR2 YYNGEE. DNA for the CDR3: TGTGCCAGCAGTCGGGACAGGGACTCCTACGAGCAGTACTTC. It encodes CASSRDRDSYEQYF.

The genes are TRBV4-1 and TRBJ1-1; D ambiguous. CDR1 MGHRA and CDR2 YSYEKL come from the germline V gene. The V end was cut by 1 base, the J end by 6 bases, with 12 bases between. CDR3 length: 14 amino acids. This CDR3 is CASSQVKGRAEAFF. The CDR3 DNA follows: TGCGCCAGCAGCCAAGTTAAGGGAAGGGCTGAAGCTTTCTTT.

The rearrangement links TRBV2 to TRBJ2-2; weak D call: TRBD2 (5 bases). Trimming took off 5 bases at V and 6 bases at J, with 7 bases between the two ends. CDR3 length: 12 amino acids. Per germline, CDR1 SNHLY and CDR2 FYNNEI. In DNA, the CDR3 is TGTGCCAGCAGTTTGGACTCCGGGGAGCTGTTTTTT. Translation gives CASSLDSGELFF. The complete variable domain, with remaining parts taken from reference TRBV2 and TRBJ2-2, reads EPEVTQTPSHQVTQMGQEVILRCVPISNHLYFYWYRQILGQKVEFLVSFYNNEISEKSEIFDDQFSVERPDGSNFTLKIRSTKLEDSAMYFCASSLDSGELFFGEGSRLTVL.

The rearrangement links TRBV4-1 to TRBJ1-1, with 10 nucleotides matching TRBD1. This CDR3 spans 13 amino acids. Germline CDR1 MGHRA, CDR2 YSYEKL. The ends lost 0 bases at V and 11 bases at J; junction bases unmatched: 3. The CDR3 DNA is TGCGCCAGCAGCCAAGAACGGGACAGGGGTGCTTTCTTT. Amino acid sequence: CASSQERDRGAFF.

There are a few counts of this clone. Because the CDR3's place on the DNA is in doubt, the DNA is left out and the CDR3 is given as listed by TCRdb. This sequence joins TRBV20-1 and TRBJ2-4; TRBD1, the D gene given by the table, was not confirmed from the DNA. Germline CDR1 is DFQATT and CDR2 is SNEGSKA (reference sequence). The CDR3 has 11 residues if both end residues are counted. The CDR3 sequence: CSAWAQGTKHF.

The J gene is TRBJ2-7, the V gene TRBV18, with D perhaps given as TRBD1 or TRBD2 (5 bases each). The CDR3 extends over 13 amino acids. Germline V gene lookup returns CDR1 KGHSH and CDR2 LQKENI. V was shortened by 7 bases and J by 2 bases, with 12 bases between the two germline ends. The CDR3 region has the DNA TGTGCCAGCTATGGGGACCAAACCTACGAGCAGTACTTC. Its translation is CASYGDQTYEQYF. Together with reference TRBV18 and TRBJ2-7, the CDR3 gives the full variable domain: NAGVMQNPRHLVRRRGQEARLRCSPMKGHSHVYWYRQLPEEGLKFMVYLQKENIIDESGMPKERFSAEFPKEGPSILRIQQVVRGDSAAYFCASYGDQTYEQYFGPGTRLTVT.

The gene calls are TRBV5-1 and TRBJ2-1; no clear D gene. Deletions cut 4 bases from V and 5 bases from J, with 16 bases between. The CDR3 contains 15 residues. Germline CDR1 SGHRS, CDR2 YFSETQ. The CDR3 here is CASSHLVGNHNEQFF. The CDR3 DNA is TGCGCCAGCAGCCACCTCGTGGGGAACCACAATGAGCAGTTCTTC.

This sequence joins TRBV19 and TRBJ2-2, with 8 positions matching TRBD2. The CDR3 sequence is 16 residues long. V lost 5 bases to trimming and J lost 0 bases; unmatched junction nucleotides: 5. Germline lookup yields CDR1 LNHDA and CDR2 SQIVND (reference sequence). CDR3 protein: CASSRGGLANTGELFF. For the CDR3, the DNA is TGTGCCAGTAGTCGGGGGGGACTAGCGAACACCGGGGAGCTGTTTTTT.

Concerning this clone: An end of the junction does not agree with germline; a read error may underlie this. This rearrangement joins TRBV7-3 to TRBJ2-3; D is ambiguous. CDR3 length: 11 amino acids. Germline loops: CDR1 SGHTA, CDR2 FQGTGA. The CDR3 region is CASSLGDTRYF. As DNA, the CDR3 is TGTGCCAGCAGCCTCGGTGATACGCGGTATTTT.

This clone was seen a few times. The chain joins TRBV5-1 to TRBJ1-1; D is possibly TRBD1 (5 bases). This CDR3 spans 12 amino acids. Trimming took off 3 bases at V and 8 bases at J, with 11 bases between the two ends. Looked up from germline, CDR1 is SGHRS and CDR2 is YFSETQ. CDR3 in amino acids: CASSSRQREAFF. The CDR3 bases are TGCGCCAGCAGCTCCCGACAGAGGGAAGCTTTCTTT.

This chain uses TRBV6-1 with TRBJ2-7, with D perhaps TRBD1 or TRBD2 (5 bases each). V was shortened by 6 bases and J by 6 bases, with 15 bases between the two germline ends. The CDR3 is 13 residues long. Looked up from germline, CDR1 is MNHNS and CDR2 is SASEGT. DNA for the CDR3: TGTGCCAGCAGGGGGGTAGGGCCGGGCGAGCAGTACTTC. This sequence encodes CASRGVGPGEQYF.

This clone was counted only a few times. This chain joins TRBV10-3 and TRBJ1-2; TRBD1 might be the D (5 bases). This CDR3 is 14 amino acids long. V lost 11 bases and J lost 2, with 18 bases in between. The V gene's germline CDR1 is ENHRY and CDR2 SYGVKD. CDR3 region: CASKGEGKNYGYTF. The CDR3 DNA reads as TGTGCCTCCAAAGGGGAGGGGAAGAACTATGGCTACACCTTC.

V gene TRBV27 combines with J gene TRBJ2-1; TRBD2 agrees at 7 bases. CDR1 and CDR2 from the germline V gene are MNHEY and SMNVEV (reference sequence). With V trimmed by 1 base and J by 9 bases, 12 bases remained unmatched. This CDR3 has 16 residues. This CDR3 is CASSLLTSSESFEQFF. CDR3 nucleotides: TGTGCCAGCAGTTTATTGACTAGCTCTGAGTCGTTTGAGCAGTTCTTC.

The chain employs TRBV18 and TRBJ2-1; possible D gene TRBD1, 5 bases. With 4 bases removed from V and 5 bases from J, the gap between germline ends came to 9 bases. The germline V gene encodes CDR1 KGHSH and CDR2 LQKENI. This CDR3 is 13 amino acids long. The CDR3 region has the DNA TGTGCCAGCTCACGAGACAGAGACAATGAGCAGTTCTTC. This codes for CASSRDRDNEQFF.